The rows below give T cell receptor beta chains drawn from one sample of a study of shared clonotypes between healthy human individuals. TCRdb's table, derived via immunoSEQ multiplex PCR, lists solely in-frame clones and lacks some. The sample lists 600,000 or so clones, roughly 96% occurring once. The sequenced sample consisted of naive CD8+ T cells sorted from blood. These receptors all come from a woman aged 30 to 39 in good health. CDR3s include the opening cysteine and the closing phenylalanine or tryptophan. A D gene is named only where the DNA matches it firmly. Some rows mark clone size as missing; the rest say once, few, many or name a class of expanded clone.

-	TRBV6-5	TRBJ2-5	-	CASSYAWKETQYF	TGTGCCAGCAGTTACGCCTGGAAGGAGACCCAGTACTTC
once	TRBV9	TRBJ2-2	-	CASSERYPGELFF	TGTGCCAGCAGCGAGCGGTACCCCGGGGAGCTGTTTTTT
-	TRBV11-2	TRBJ2-1	-	CASSLSFNEQFF	TGTGCCAGCAGCTTATCGTTTAATGAGCAGTTCTTC
-	TRBV4-1	TRBJ2-1	-	CASSQGRARVSSYNEQFF	TGCGCCAGCAGCCAAGGCCGTGCGCGGGTGAGCTCCTACAATGAGCAGTTCTTC
-	TRBV13	TRBJ2-7	-	CASSSVDSYEQYF	TGTGCCAGCAGCTCCGTTGACAGTTACGAGCAGTACTTC
-	TRBV2	TRBJ2-2	-	CASSARDGELFF	TGTGCCAGCAGTGCGCGGGACGGGGAGCTGTTTTTT
-	TRBV19	TRBJ1-1	-	CASSLGPGAEAFF	TGTGCCAGTAGTTTAGGACCGGGGGCTGAAGCTTTCTTT
-	TRBV9	TRBJ1-3	-	CASSGTSGSGNTIYF	TGTGCCAGCAGCGGAACATCAGGGTCTGGAAACACCATATATTTT
-	TRBV27	TRBJ2-1	-	CASSLSGVHNEQFF	TGTGCCAGCAGTTTATCGGGAGTACACAATGAGCAGTTCTTC
-	TRBV5-1	TRBJ2-6	-	CASSLTSSGANVLTF	TGCGCCAGCAGCTTGACGAGCTCTGGGGCCAACGTCCTGACTTTC
-	TRBV27	TRBJ2-1	-	CASSLGGNEQFF	TGTGCCAGCAGTTTAGGCGGGAATGAGCAGTTCTTC
-	TRBV27	TRBJ1-1	TRBD1	CASSLDRGRGTEAFF	TGTGCCAGCAGTCTGGACAGGGGAAGGGGCACTGAAGCTTTCTTT
-	TRBV29-1	TRBJ2-7	TRBD1	CSTTTGTAFSYEQYF	TGCAGCACAACTACCGGGACAGCCTTCTCCTACGAGCAGTACTTC
-	TRBV4-1	TRBJ2-6	-	CASSQRGTGGANVLTF	TGCGCCAGCAGCCAAAGGGGAACAGGGGGGGCCAACGTCCTGACTTTC
-	TRBV6-5	TRBJ2-1	TRBD1	CASRTTGANEQFF	TGTGCCAGCAGAACGACAGGGGCCAATGAGCAGTTCTTC
-	TRBV7-9	TRBJ2-3	-	CASSLAGSTDTQYF	TGTGCCAGCAGCTTAGCCGGGAGCACAGATACGCAGTATTTT
-	TRBV5-7	TRBJ2-5	-	CASTSGGRETQYF	TGTGCCAGCACCTCTGGGGGGCGAGAGACCCAGTACTTC
-	TRBV4-1	TRBJ2-2	TRBD1	CASSPWTGTGELFF	TGCGCCAGCAGCCCTTGGACAGGCACCGGGGAGCTGTTTTTT
-	TRBV29-1	TRBJ2-7	-	CSVELENSYEQYF	TGCAGCGTTGAACTCGAGAACTCCTACGAGCAGTACTTC
once	TRBV7-3	TRBJ1-3	-	CASSILAGTGNTIYF	TGTGCCAGCAGCATCCTCGCTGGGACTGGAAACACCATATATTTT
-	TRBV15	TRBJ2-7	-	CATSLRKVATYEQYF	TGTGCCACCAGTCTGAGGAAAGTTGCCACCTACGAGCAGTACTTC
-	TRBV28	TRBJ1-5	TRBD1	CASGGTGGGNQPQHF	TGTGCCAGCGGGGGGACAGGGGGCGGCAATCAGCCCCAGCATTTT
-	TRBV18	TRBJ2-7	TRBD2	CASSPVPGREREYEQYF	TGTGCCAGCTCACCCGTACCAGGCCGCGAGCGGGAGTACGAGCAGTACTTC
-	TRBV10-2	TRBJ2-7	TRBD2	CASSRASGRYEQYF	TGCGCCAGCAGTCGGGCTAGCGGGAGATACGAGCAGTACTTC
-	TRBV5-4	TRBJ1-2	TRBD1	CASSLWTGVMGYTF	TGTGCCAGCAGCCTATGGACAGGGGTCATGGGCTACACCTTC
-	TRBV5-8	TRBJ1-5	-	CASSSGTVSNQPQHF	TGTGCCAGCAGTTCCGGGACGGTGAGCAATCAGCCCCAGCATTTT
-	TRBV19	TRBJ2-2	TRBD1	CASSHRGTGELFF	TGTGCCAGTAGCCACAGGGGCACCGGGGAGCTGTTTTTT
-	TRBV5-1	TRBJ2-1	-	CASSLETADEQFF	TGCGCCAGCAGCTTGGAAACAGCTGATGAGCAGTTCTTC
few	TRBV7-9	TRBJ1-2	-	CASLDDLNYGYTF	TGTGCCAGCCTAGATGACCTTAACTATGGCTACACCTTC
-	TRBV6-1	TRBJ1-5	-	CASSELGNQPQHF	TGTGCCAGCAGTGAATTAGGCAATCAGCCCCAGCATTTT
-	TRBV7-6	TRBJ2-7	-	CASSLGPPDEQYF	TGTGCCAGCAGCTTGGGACCCCCAGACGAGCAGTACTTC
-	TRBV5-1	TRBJ2-2	-	CASSSSSENTGELFF	TGCGCCAGCAGCTCCTCTAGCGAGAACACCGGGGAGCTGTTTTTT
-	TRBV5-1	TRBJ2-7	TRBD2	CASSYRTSGTYEQYF	TGCGCCAGCAGCTACCGGACTAGCGGAACCTACGAGCAGTACTTC
-	TRBV6-5	TRBJ2-7	-	CASSNGYEQYF	TGTGCCAGCAGCAACGGGTACGAGCAGTACTTC
-	TRBV4-1	TRBJ1-1	-	CASSQVFPSIQNTEAFF	TGCGCCAGCAGCCAAGTCTTTCCGAGCATTCAGAACACTGAAGCTTTCTTT
-	TRBV7-9	TRBJ1-1	-	CASSSLRTEAFF	TGTGCCAGCAGCTCCCTCCGCACTGAAGCTTTCTTT
-	TRBV2	TRBJ2-7	-	CASGDDRIYEQYF	TGTGCCAGCGGGGACGACAGGATCTACGAGCAGTACTTC
-	TRBV5-4	TRBJ2-5	-	CASSFLTEAETQYF	TGTGCCAGCAGCTTCCTCACTGAGGCGGAGACCCAGTACTTC
-	TRBV4-1	TRBJ2-5	-	CASSQRLAGEQYF	TGCGCCAGCAGCCAACGACTGGCAGGGGAGCAGTACTTC
-	TRBV28	TRBJ2-3	-	CASRLLGSPDTQYF	TGTGCCAGCAGATTACTAGGGTCCCCAGATACGCAGTATTTT
-	TRBV4-2	TRBJ1-5	-	CASSQEINLGGNQPQHF	TGTGCCAGCAGCCAAGAGATCAACCTGGGGGGCAATCAGCCCCAGCATTTT
-	TRBV7-8	TRBJ2-7	-	CASSLGRLHSYEQYF	TGTGCCAGCAGCTTAGGCCGACTTCATTCCTACGAGCAGTACTTC
once	TRBV5-6	TRBJ2-5	-	CASTDFRQETQYF	TGTGCCAGCACCGATTTCCGGCAAGAGACCCAGTACTTC
-	TRBV6-1	TRBJ2-7	-	CASSDPPAGAREQYF	TGTGCCAGCAGTGACCCGCCGGCGGGGGCGCGGGAGCAGTACTTC
-	TRBV28	TRBJ2-7	TRBD2	CASSGSTYEQYF	TGTGCCTCTAGCGGGAGCACCTACGAGCAGTACTTC
once	TRBV7-7	TRBJ2-7	TRBD2	CASTPGTTSGPYEQYF	TGTGCCAGCACCCCGGGGACGACTAGCGGGCCCTACGAGCAGTACTTC
-	TRBV5-6	TRBJ2-1	TRBD2	CASSLKNSGSFRDEQFF	TGTGCCAGCAGCTTGAAAAATAGCGGGAGCTTCCGGGATGAGCAGTTCTTC
-	TRBV28	TRBJ1-5	-	CASSTQGLGQPQHF	TGTGCCAGCAGTACTCAGGGTCTTGGCCAGCCCCAGCATTTT
few	TRBV19	TRBJ2-7	TRBD1	CASSLGQVSYEQYF	TGTGCCAGTAGTCTGGGACAGGTCTCCTACGAGCAGTACTTC
-	TRBV28	TRBJ1-4	TRBD1	CASRRERGPGEKLFF	TGTGCCAGCAGACGGGAAAGGGGGCCGGGTGAAAAACTGTTTTTT
-	TRBV10-3	TRBJ2-7	-	CAIEDRTTYEQYF	TGTGCCATCGAGGACAGAACAACCTACGAGCAGTACTTC
-	TRBV28	TRBJ2-7	-	CASRDSGRYEQYF	TGTGCCAGCAGGGACAGTGGTCGCTACGAGCAGTACTTC
-	TRBV9	TRBJ2-7	-	CASSVGSTEYEQYF	TGTGCCAGCAGCGTCGGGTCAACTGAATACGAGCAGTACTTC